This TCR beta chain is from a study of T cell repertoires in cytomegalovirus infection. General study results and limits: Individuals carrying CMV plus the relevant HLA were identified by cumulative frequency of public TCR beta families.

The CDR3 runs 15 residues. V was shortened by 1 base and J by 6 bases, with 12 bases between the two germline ends. This clonotype appeared a few times. The antigen is undetermined. MiXCR, run by TCRdb on the reads, gives a single entry per CDR3 protein. The sample holds 200,000 to 250,000 distinct CDR3 sequences; 35% to 40% are singletons and the top ten take 59%. The chain couples TRBV12-3 or TRBV12-4 to TRBJ2-2; D remains ambiguous. This TCR came from a human donor in good health (CMV status not recorded). Some clones in this sample may be carry-over from other donors' samples. The sequenced sample was CD8+ T cells from cultured PBMCs, obtained from culture after CMV antigen stimulation. CDR3 amino acids: CASSLEWPRPGELFF. CDR3 in DNA: TGTGCCAGCAGTTTAGAGTGGCCCCGGCCCGGGGAGCTGTTTTTT.